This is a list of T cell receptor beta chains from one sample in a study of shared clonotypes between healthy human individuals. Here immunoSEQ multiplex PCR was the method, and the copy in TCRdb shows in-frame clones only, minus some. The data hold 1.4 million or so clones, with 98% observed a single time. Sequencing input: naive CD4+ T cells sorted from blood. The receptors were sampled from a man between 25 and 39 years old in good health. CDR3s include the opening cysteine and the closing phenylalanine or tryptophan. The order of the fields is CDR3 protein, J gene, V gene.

cdr3_aa: CASSHKNSGRSLHEQFF
j_call: TRBJ2-1
v_call: TRBV11-3

cdr3_aa: CASSERSQIGQTQYF
j_call: TRBJ2-5
v_call: TRBV25-1

cdr3_aa: CASSLRQTNTYTF
j_call: TRBJ1-2
v_call: TRBV5-6

cdr3_aa: CASSDALPDRGYTF
j_call: TRBJ1-2
v_call: TRBV5-1

cdr3_aa: CASSLRDGAYEQYF
j_call: TRBJ2-7
v_call: TRBV5-6

cdr3_aa: CASSGPGQGRGTNEKLFF
j_call: TRBJ1-4
v_call: TRBV6-1

cdr3_aa: CASSDYNEQFF
j_call: TRBJ2-1
v_call: TRBV2

cdr3_aa: CASSLGSGESYNEQFF
j_call: TRBJ2-1
v_call: TRBV5-1

cdr3_aa: CASSHLRAGQKLFF
j_call: TRBJ1-4
v_call: TRBV4-3

cdr3_aa: CSGGSRGITQYF
j_call: TRBJ2-5
v_call: TRBV29-1